This T cell receptor (beta chain) stems from a study of blood T cell repertoires in COVID-19. In the study overall: Both acute and convalescent COVID-19 samples were obtained from the United States, Italy and Spain. From T cells, B-cell-depleted T cells, or PBMCs came the material, which was cDNA or gDNA.

Resolution of symptoms, clearance, or two negative PCRs was present in recovered Cohort 3 donors. This CDR3 region has 14 residues. With V trimmed by 8 bases and J by 0 bases, 3 bases remained unmatched. The germline gives CDR1 MGHDK, CDR2 SYGVNS. In the original analysis: Amplification from reference gene primers served as the basis for estimated nucleated cell counts. Assay: immunoSEQ multiplex PCR; the TCRdb copy retains only in-frame clones and omits some. D and trimming were read from the DNA, whereas the V and J calls and clone size are those reported in that table. The sample records around 220,000 clones, 84% being singletons. This clone was observed a handful of times.

This TCR was recovered from a middle-aged woman who had recovered from COVID-19. The chain recombines TRBV25-1 with TRBJ2-1; the match to TRBD2 covers 8 bases. Sequenced input: PBMCs or T cells enriched from blood (not recorded which). The CDR3 nucleotides are TGTGCCAGCTCTACTAGCGGCTCCTACAATGAGCAGTTCTTC. Its translation is CASSTSGSYNEQFF.